These T cell receptor beta chains were read from a single sample in a study of graft-versus-host responses after intestinal transplantation. Clones were read by immunoSEQ multiplex PCR, and TCRdb kept only the in-frame ones, dropping some. This table holds roughly 110,000 clones, about 87% found once. No antigen is known for these receptors. The source material was unstimulated CD4+ T cells sorted from spleen or lymph node cells, sampled before transplant. Every receptor here comes from a human donor who was the organ donor for an intestinal transplant. The CDR3 runs from the conserved cysteine through the conserved F or W. The order of the fields is CDR3 length, D gene, clone size, J gene, V gene, CDR3 DNA, CDR3 protein. The D gene is left open where the match is weak. Where a row states a size, it is once, few, many or the class of an expanded clone; other rows omit it.

CDR3 length: 13; D gene: -; clone size: -; J gene: TRBJ2-7; V gene: TRBV5-4; CDR3 DNA: TGTGCCAGCGTACCATCGCTCGACGCACGGCCGACCTTC; CDR3 protein: CASVPSLDARPTF
CDR3 length: 14; D gene: TRBD2; clone size: -; J gene: TRBJ2-5; V gene: TRBV13; CDR3 DNA: TGTGCCAGCAGCCTCAGTGGGGAGGGGGAGACCCAGTACTTC; CDR3 protein: CASSLSGEGETQYF
CDR3 length: 14; D gene: TRBD1; clone size: once; J gene: TRBJ2-7; V gene: TRBV2; CDR3 DNA: TGTGCCAGCAGTTGGACAGGGAAATCCTACGAGCAGTACTTC; CDR3 protein: CASSWTGKSYEQYF
CDR3 length: 13; D gene: -; clone size: -; J gene: TRBJ2-2; V gene: TRBV19; CDR3 DNA: TGTGCCAGTAGTAGGCAGGACACCGGGGAGCTGTTTTTT; CDR3 protein: CASSRQDTGELFF
CDR3 length: 19; D gene: -; clone size: -; J gene: TRBJ2-1; V gene: TRBV21-1; CDR3 DNA: TGTGCCAGCAGCAAAGTCTTAGCGGGAGTGTTTAGCTCCCACAATGAGCAGTTCTTC; CDR3 protein: CASSKVLAGVFSSHNEQFF
CDR3 length: 13; D gene: -; clone size: -; J gene: TRBJ2-5; V gene: TRBV5-5; CDR3 DNA: TGTGCCAGCAGCTCAGCATGGGGAGAGACCCAGTACTTC; CDR3 protein: CASSSAWGETQYF
CDR3 length: 17; D gene: -; clone size: -; J gene: TRBJ1-2; V gene: TRBV9; CDR3 DNA: TGTGCCAGCAGCCCCCTACCCGGGACCCAGACTGTGTCCGGCTACACCTTC; CDR3 protein: CASSPLPGTQTVSGYTF
CDR3 length: 15; D gene: -; clone size: -; J gene: TRBJ1-3; V gene: TRBV5-1; CDR3 DNA: TGCGCCAGCAGCTCCGGCGGCTATTCGGGAAACACCGTATATTTT; CDR3 protein: CASSSGGYSGNTVYF
CDR3 length: 16; D gene: -; clone size: -; J gene: TRBJ1-4; V gene: TRBV28; CDR3 DNA: TGTGCCAGCAGTACCGGTGCGGTGTCGGGGTCTGAAAAACTGTTTTTT; CDR3 protein: CASSTGAVSGSEKLFF
CDR3 length: 15; D gene: -; clone size: -; J gene: TRBJ2-1; V gene: TRBV5-5; CDR3 DNA: TGTGCCAGCAGCCCGCGTAGCGTTCCCGACAATGAGCAGTTCTTC; CDR3 protein: CASSPRSVPDNEQFF
CDR3 length: 12; D gene: TRBD1; clone size: -; J gene: TRBJ2-5; V gene: TRBV5-1; CDR3 DNA: TGCGCCAGCAGCCAGGACAGGGTAACCCAGTACTTC; CDR3 protein: CASSQDRVTQYF
CDR3 length: 16; D gene: -; clone size: -; J gene: TRBJ1-2; V gene: TRBV5-4; CDR3 DNA: TGTGCCAGCAGCCCGACATACGGGGGGGTGATCTATGGCTACACCTTC; CDR3 protein: CASSPTYGGVIYGYTF
CDR3 length: 16; D gene: -; clone size: -; J gene: TRBJ1-3; V gene: TRBV9; CDR3 DNA: TGTGCCAGCAGCGAAAGACAGACGTACACTGGAAACACCATATATTTT; CDR3 protein: CASSERQTYTGNTIYF
CDR3 length: 14; D gene: -; clone size: -; J gene: TRBJ2-3; V gene: TRBV6-1; CDR3 DNA: TGTGCCAGCGAACGGCCCTCTATCACAGATACGCAGTATTTT; CDR3 protein: CASERPSITDTQYF
CDR3 length: 16; D gene: TRBD1; clone size: -; J gene: TRBJ2-1; V gene: TRBV27; CDR3 DNA: TGTGCCAGCAGTCCCCTCATGGGGGACAGGAGGGCTGAGCAGTTCTTC; CDR3 protein: CASSPLMGDRRAEQFF
CDR3 length: 13; D gene: TRBD1; clone size: -; J gene: TRBJ1-2; V gene: TRBV5-1; CDR3 DNA: TGCGCCAGCAGCCCGCTGACAGGGACGGGCTACACCTTC; CDR3 protein: CASSPLTGTGYTF
CDR3 length: 18; D gene: TRBD2; clone size: once; J gene: TRBJ2-1; V gene: TRBV4-1; CDR3 DNA: TGCGCCAGCAGCCCGGGACTAGCGGGAGGCAGCTCCTACAATGAGCAGTTCTTC; CDR3 protein: CASSPGLAGGSSYNEQFF
CDR3 length: 16; D gene: -; clone size: -; J gene: TRBJ2-2; V gene: TRBV19; CDR3 DNA: TGTGCCAGTAGTCCCCTAAGGGGGGATGGGACCGGGGAGCTGTTTTTT; CDR3 protein: CASSPLRGDGTGELFF
CDR3 length: 15; D gene: -; clone size: -; J gene: TRBJ1-5; V gene: TRBV19; CDR3 DNA: TGTGCCAGTAGTATCGTTCCCGACAGCAGGGGGCCCCAGCATTTT; CDR3 protein: CASSIVPDSRGPQHF
CDR3 length: 15; D gene: TRBD1; clone size: -; J gene: TRBJ1-4; V gene: TRBV6-5; CDR3 DNA: TGTGCCAGCAGCTCGGACAGGGGCACTAATGAAAAACTGTTTTTT; CDR3 protein: CASSSDRGTNEKLFF
CDR3 length: 14; D gene: -; clone size: -; J gene: TRBJ1-1; V gene: TRBV27; CDR3 DNA: TGTGCCAGCAGGTTCGGGACATTCGCGACTGAAGCTTTCTTT; CDR3 protein: CASRFGTFATEAFF
CDR3 length: 14; D gene: -; clone size: -; J gene: TRBJ2-7; V gene: TRBV6-6; CDR3 DNA: TGTGCCAGCAGTTACTCCGGGGGTAACTACGAGCAGTACTTC; CDR3 protein: CASSYSGGNYEQYF
CDR3 length: 12; D gene: -; clone size: once; J gene: TRBJ2-7; V gene: TRBV10-2; CDR3 DNA: TGCGCCAGCAGGGGGGAGACCTACGAGCAGTACTTC; CDR3 protein: CASRGETYEQYF
CDR3 length: 14; D gene: -; clone size: few; J gene: TRBJ2-3; V gene: TRBV5-1; CDR3 DNA: TGCGCCAGCAGCCTCGGGGGGCCCACAGATACGCAGTATTTT; CDR3 protein: CASSLGGPTDTQYF
CDR3 length: 14; D gene: -; clone size: few; J gene: TRBJ2-7; V gene: TRBV7-9; CDR3 DNA: TGTGCCAGCAGCTTACGTGACAGGTCCTACGAGCAGTACTTC; CDR3 protein: CASSLRDRSYEQYF
CDR3 length: 13; D gene: -; clone size: -; J gene: TRBJ2-2; V gene: TRBV7-2; CDR3 DNA: TGTGCCAGCGCCGAACGTCGGTCCGGGGAGCTGTTTTTT; CDR3 protein: CASAERRSGELFF
CDR3 length: 12; D gene: -; clone size: -; J gene: TRBJ1-5; V gene: TRBV28; CDR3 DNA: TGTGCCAGCAGTGGTCTTCATCAGCCCCAGCATTTT; CDR3 protein: CASSGLHQPQHF
CDR3 length: 14; D gene: -; clone size: -; J gene: TRBJ1-3; V gene: TRBV6-1; CDR3 DNA: TGTGCCAGCGAACACGGACCCATGGGAAACACCATATATTTT; CDR3 protein: CASEHGPMGNTIYF
CDR3 length: 16; D gene: TRBD2; clone size: -; J gene: TRBJ2-1; V gene: TRBV18; CDR3 DNA: TGTGCCAGCTCACCAACCAGCGGGGGCCTCTACAATGAGCAGTTCTTC; CDR3 protein: CASSPTSGGLYNEQFF
CDR3 length: 11; D gene: -; clone size: -; J gene: TRBJ2-3; V gene: TRBV13; CDR3 DNA: TGTGCCAGCAGCTTTTCAGATACGCAGTATTTT; CDR3 protein: CASSFSDTQYF
CDR3 length: 16; D gene: TRBD2; clone size: once; J gene: TRBJ2-5; V gene: TRBV5-5; CDR3 DNA: TGTGCCAGCAGCTTGGATCTGGGACTAGCGGGAGAGACCCAGTACTTC; CDR3 protein: CASSLDLGLAGETQYF
CDR3 length: 14; D gene: -; clone size: -; J gene: TRBJ2-5; V gene: TRBV18; CDR3 DNA: TGTGCCAGCTCACCACCAGGGTCCGTTGAGACCCAGTACTTC; CDR3 protein: CASSPPGSVETQYF
CDR3 length: 15; D gene: TRBD1; clone size: -; J gene: TRBJ1-2; V gene: TRBV5-4; CDR3 DNA: TGTGCCAGCAGCTTGGACGACAGGGCTTTGGAAGGCTACACCTTC; CDR3 protein: CASSLDDRALEGYTF
CDR3 length: 13; D gene: -; clone size: -; J gene: TRBJ1-6; V gene: TRBV15; CDR3 DNA: TGTGCCACCAGCAGAGATTTCAATTCACCCCTCCACTTT; CDR3 protein: CATSRDFNSPLHF
CDR3 length: 14; D gene: -; clone size: -; J gene: TRBJ1-2; V gene: TRBV28; CDR3 DNA: TGTGCCAGCAGCCCTGGACAGTCTGGATATGGCTACACCTTC; CDR3 protein: CASSPGQSGYGYTF
CDR3 length: 16; D gene: TRBD1; clone size: -; J gene: TRBJ1-1; V gene: TRBV6-5; CDR3 DNA: TGTGCCAGCAGTTACGACAGGGGGAAATGGAACACTGAAGCTTTCTTT; CDR3 protein: CASSYDRGKWNTEAFF
CDR3 length: 15; D gene: -; clone size: -; J gene: TRBJ2-2; V gene: TRBV4-2; CDR3 DNA: TGTGCCAGCAGCCAAGACAGGGCGGTCACCGGGGAGCTGTTTTTT; CDR3 protein: CASSQDRAVTGELFF
CDR3 length: 19; D gene: TRBD2; clone size: -; J gene: TRBJ2-3; V gene: TRBV5-1; CDR3 DNA: TGCGCCAGCAGCTCCGACCCTATTTGGACTAGCGGTCCTACAGATACGCAGTATTTT; CDR3 protein: CASSSDPIWTSGPTDTQYF
CDR3 length: 14; D gene: TRBD1; clone size: -; J gene: TRBJ1-4; V gene: TRBV7-9; CDR3 DNA: TGTGCCAGCAGCGTGACAGGGGGTCGTGAAAAACTGTTTTTT; CDR3 protein: CASSVTGGREKLFF
CDR3 length: 17; D gene: TRBD1; clone size: -; J gene: TRBJ2-6; V gene: TRBV7-8; CDR3 DNA: TGTGCCAGCAGCCTTCGGGACAGGGGTTCTGGGGCCAACGTCCTGACTTTC; CDR3 protein: CASSLRDRGSGANVLTF
CDR3 length: 14; D gene: TRBD2; clone size: -; J gene: TRBJ2-1; V gene: TRBV6-4; CDR3 DNA: TGTGCCGGCAGTGACTCGGGACTAGTAGATGAGCAGTTCTTC; CDR3 protein: CAGSDSGLVDEQFF
CDR3 length: 14; D gene: -; clone size: -; J gene: TRBJ2-7; V gene: TRBV6-1; CDR3 DNA: TGTGCCAGCAGTGATCCCGGGACCGACTACGAGCAGTACTTC; CDR3 protein: CASSDPGTDYEQYF
CDR3 length: 15; D gene: TRBD2; clone size: -; J gene: TRBJ2-1; V gene: TRBV19; CDR3 DNA: TGTGCCAGTAGTATCCCGCTAGCGGGACACAATGAGCAGTTCTTC; CDR3 protein: CASSIPLAGHNEQFF
CDR3 length: 14; D gene: -; clone size: -; J gene: TRBJ2-1; V gene: TRBV7-3; CDR3 DNA: TGTGCCAGCAGCTTGGACCGGCTAGACAATGAGCAGTTCTTC; CDR3 protein: CASSLDRLDNEQFF
CDR3 length: 13; D gene: -; clone size: -; J gene: TRBJ2-1; V gene: TRBV11-2; CDR3 DNA: TGTGCCAGCAGCTTGAGATCCTACAATGAGCAGTTCTTC; CDR3 protein: CASSLRSYNEQFF
CDR3 length: 16; D gene: TRBD1; clone size: -; J gene: TRBJ2-7; V gene: TRBV6-1; CDR3 DNA: TGTGCCAGCAGTGACTACCTACAGGGGAACTCCTACGAGCAGTACTTC; CDR3 protein: CASSDYLQGNSYEQYF
CDR3 length: 13; D gene: TRBD1; clone size: -; J gene: TRBJ2-5; V gene: TRBV18; CDR3 DNA: TGTGCCAGCTCGCTTCTGGACAGGGAAACCCAGTACTTC; CDR3 protein: CASSLLDRETQYF
CDR3 length: 13; D gene: -; clone size: once; J gene: TRBJ2-5; V gene: TRBV2; CDR3 DNA: TGTGCCAGCAGTGAAAGGAGGGAGGAGACCCAGTACTTC; CDR3 protein: CASSERREETQYF
CDR3 length: 14; D gene: -; clone size: -; J gene: TRBJ1-1; V gene: TRBV6-1; CDR3 DNA: TGTGCCAGCAGGTTCGGAGGGGGGAACACTGAAGCTTTCTTT; CDR3 protein: CASRFGGGNTEAFF
CDR3 length: 15; D gene: -; clone size: -; J gene: TRBJ1-4; V gene: TRBV6-5; CDR3 DNA: TGTGCCAGCAGGAGAGTGACAGCAACTAATGAAAAACTGTTTTTT; CDR3 protein: CASRRVTATNEKLFF